This TCR beta chain emerged from a study of monozygotic twins with inflammatory bowel disease. With respect to this clonotype: The antigen remains unidentified.

Study-wide findings and caveats: IBD patients share fewer clonotypes with other people than healthy twins do, especially with disease activity. Comparison of concordant versus discordant twins revealed no difference in repertoire similarity, possibly due to limited power.

This CDR3 contains 16 residues. Germline V gene data show CDR1 as SGDLS and CDR2 as YYNGEE. Per-sample cDNA came from eight separate reactions. TCRdb reprocessed the 5' RACE reads and keeps a single row for each CDR3 protein, giving no DNA. This sample's table has fewer than 550,000 distinct CDR3 sequences. The TCR originated in a human donor with ulcerative colitis or Crohn's disease, or a healthy co-twin of an affected twin (not recorded which). The sequenced material came from blood. The chain employs TRBV9 and TRBJ2-2; TCRdb reports TRBD2, a call that lacks DNA to check it against. This chain's CDR3 is CASSARSGVNTGELFF.